One and the same sample provided the 25 T cell receptor beta chains below, sequenced in a study of blood T cell repertoires in COVID-19. The assay was immunoSEQ multiplex PCR, and TCRdb's table has in-frame clones only and misses some. The sample gives roughly 100,000 clones, roughly three quarters of which show up once; about 10% is in the top ten. The sample was peripheral blood. These receptors came from a woman aged 80 or over with acute or convalescent COVID-19.

J is TRBJ1-2 and V is TRBV5-4, with 10 bases matching TRBD1. V trimming: 1 base; J trimming: 4 bases; junction bases outside the gene matches: 4. The CDR3 has 15 residues. The V gene's germline CDR1 is SGHNT and CDR2 YYREEE (reference sequence). The CDR3 sequence: CASSLRTGGGYGYTF. The CDR3 DNA sequence: TGTGCCAGCAGCTTGAGGACAGGGGGAGGCTATGGCTACACCTTC.

In this sample, this clone turned up a few times. V is TRBV6-4 and J is TRBJ1-2; perhaps TRBD1 as D (6 bases). The germline V and J ends were trimmed by 6 bases and 4 bases, with 18 bases remaining between them. This CDR3 is 15 amino acids long. Germline V gene lookup returns CDR1 MRHNA and CDR2 SNTAGT. CDR3 loop: CASRRDTALSYGYTF. As DNA, the CDR3 is TGTGCCAGCAGGAGGGACACCGCATTATCCTATGGCTACACCTTC.

This clone has a handful of counts. The chain links TRBV3-1 (or the pseudogene TRBV3-2) to TRBJ2-1; 8 bases align to TRBD2. The germline CDR1 and CDR2 sequences are LGHDT and YNNKEL (reference sequence). The ends lost 4 bases at V and 5 bases at J; junction bases unmatched: 7. The CDR3 is 15 residues long. The CDR3 loop is CASSLAASGHNEQFF. The CDR3, as DNA: TGTGCCAGCAGCCTAGCGGCTAGCGGGCACAATGAGCAGTTCTTC.

The chain recombines TRBV7-2 with TRBJ1-4, with a weak D call TRBD1 (5 bases). With 6 bases removed from V and 4 bases from J, the gap between germline ends came to 18 bases. Germline V gene sequence: CDR1 SGHTA, CDR2 FQGNSA. CDR3 length: 16 amino acids. CDR3 amino acids: CASRTRGGLNNEKLFF. CDR3 DNA: TGTGCCAGCAGAACCCGGGGGGGACTGAATAATGAAAAACTGTTTTTT.

The CDR3 DNA sequence: TGTGCCAGCTCACCACCGGAGGGTTACACCTACAATGAGCAGTTCTTC. Its translation is CASSPPEGYTYNEQFF. The V gene is TRBV18, the J gene TRBJ2-1; maybe TRBD2 (6 bases). Germline CDR1 is KGHSH and CDR2 is LQKENI. CDR3 length: 16 residues. Trimming removed 0 bases at V and 2 bases at J, with 11 bases between.

This clone has a handful of counts. The rearrangement links TRBV7-3 to TRBJ1-6; 11 bases align to TRBD1. Per the germline V gene, CDR1 is SGHTA and CDR2 is FQGTGA. The CDR3 loop spans 15 amino acids. V was pared by 5 bases and J by 8 bases, with 5 bases of the junction left unmatched. The CDR3 DNA sequence: TGTGCCAGCAGCCAGCAGGGACAGGGGGATTCACCCCTCCACTTT. Amino acids: CASSQQGQGDSPLHF. Combining the CDR3 with reference TRBV7-3 and TRBJ1-6 gives the whole variable domain GAGVSQTPSNKVTEKGKYVELRCDPISGHTALYWYRQSLGQGPEFLIYFQGTGAADDSGLPNDRFFAVRPEGSVSTLKIQRTERGDSAVYLCASSQQGQGDSPLHFGNGTRLTVT.

The V call is TRBV10-3, the J call TRBJ1-6; maybe TRBD1 (5 bases). CDR1 is ENHRY and CDR2 is SYGVKD in the germline V gene. The CDR3 length is 13 residues. The V end was cut by 8 bases, the J end by 8 bases, with 13 bases between. This CDR3 is CAIRGEGDSPLHF. The CDR3 DNA sequence: TGTGCCATCCGGGGGGAGGGCGATTCACCCCTCCACTTT.

V is TRBV28 and J is TRBJ1-4, with TRBD1 matching 11 bases. The CDR3 is 15 residues long. Germline lookup yields CDR1 MDHEN and CDR2 SYDVKM. V trimming: 6 bases; J trimming: 7 bases; junction bases outside the gene matches: 7. CDR3 sequence (DNA): TGTGCCAGCAGGGGGACAGGGGGACCAGGTGAAAAACTGTTTTTT. Translated: CASRGTGGPGEKLFF.

This clone was found once. This chain links TRBV28 with TRBJ1-4; TRBD1 might be the D (5 bases). Between the trimmed V and J ends, which lost 8 bases and 5 bases, there was a span of 15 bases. Germline CDR1 and CDR2: MDHEN and SYDVKM. The length of the CDR3 is 14 residues. CDR3: CASRRQSQNEKLFF. The CDR3 DNA is TGTGCCAGCCGGAGACAGTCCCAGAATGAAAAACTGTTTTTT. Full variable domain (outside the CDR3, taken from reference TRBV28 and TRBJ1-4): DVKVTQSSRYLVKRTGEKVFLECVQDMDHENMFWYRQDPGLGLRLIYFSYDVKMKEKGDIPEGYSVSREKKERFSLILESASTNQTSMYLCASRRQSQNEKLFFGSGTQLSVL.

This chain joins TRBV9 and TRBJ2-5, with 10 bases fitting TRBD2. CDR3 length equals 17 residues. Germline V CDR1 and CDR2: SGDLS, YYNGEE. V dropped 0 bases and J dropped 2; count of bases not matched to a gene: 7. The DNA of the CDR3 is TGTGCCAGCAGCGTAGGAGCTAGCGGGGGTGGGCAAGAGACCCAGTACTTC. This translates into CASSVGASGGGQETQYF.

V is TRBV6-5 and J is TRBJ2-7; TRBD2 aligns across 8 bases. From germline, CDR1 is MNHEY and CDR2 SVGAGI. The ends lost 0 bases at V and 0 bases at J; junction bases unmatched: 4. The CDR3 is made up of 16 amino acids. The CDR3 loop is CASSYSGGRNSYEQYF. The CDR3 nucleotides are TGTGCCAGCAGTTACTCGGGCGGGAGGAACTCCTACGAGCAGTACTTC.

The chain joins TRBV14 to TRBJ2-7, with TRBD2 as a possible D gene (6 bases). CDR1 SGHDN and CDR2 FVKESK come from the germline V gene. V dropped 1 base and J dropped 6 bases, with 19 bases sitting between them. This CDR3 contains 16 residues. The CDR3: CASSQAGARSRAEQYF. In DNA form, the CDR3 reads TGTGCCAGCAGCCAAGCGGGAGCAAGATCCAGGGCCGAGCAGTACTTC.

The chain has TRBV29-1 and TRBJ1-2; 8 positions match TRBD1. Losses at the gene ends were 4 bases for V and 4 bases for J; bases not matched to a gene: 8. CDR1 and CDR2 from the germline V gene are SQVTM and ANQGSEA. This CDR3 has 14 residues. The CDR3: CSVGDRPTSYGYTF. The CDR3 DNA is TGCAGCGTTGGGGACAGGCCAACCTCCTATGGCTACACCTTC. Using reference TRBV29-1 and TRBJ1-2 for the parts outside the CDR3, the full variable domain is SAVISQKPSRDICQRGTSLTIQCQVDSQVTMMFWYRQQPGQSLTLIATANQGSEATYESGFVIDKFPISRPNLTFSTLTVSNMSPEDSSIYLCSVGDRPTSYGYTFGSGTRLTVV.

The chain carries TRBV6-6 and TRBJ2-1, with unresolved D. Trimming shortened V by 7 bases and J by 3 bases, and 7 bases separated the two germline ends. The CDR3 spans 12 residues. The V gene's germline CDR1 is MNHNY and CDR2 SVGAGI (reference sequence). CDR3 bases: TGTGCCAGCACGGGTCACTACAATGAGCAGTTCTTC. Encoded protein: CASTGHYNEQFF.

J is TRBJ1-1 and V is TRBV7-2, with a possible D match to TRBD1 (6 bases). The V and J ends lost 5 bases and 1 base respectively, with 11 bases between them. The CDR3 totals 14 residues. The germline V gene has CDR1 SGHTA and CDR2 FQGNSA. The CDR3 here is CASSLAQGNTEAFF. Here the CDR3 DNA reads TGTGCCAGCAGCCTGGCACAGGGGAACACTGAAGCTTTCTTT.

As for this clone: The junction departs from the called germline gene at one end, perhaps through a read error. The chain uses TRBV29-1 and TRBJ2-2, with TRBD2 as a possible D gene (7 bases). The CDR3 totals 15 residues. Germline CDR1 and CDR2: SQVTM and ANQGSEA. The CDR3 protein is CSVQEGGLGTGELFF. The CDR3 nucleotides read TGCAGCGTTCAAGAGGGGGGGTTGGGCACCGGGGAGCTGTTTTTT.

This clone was observed once. The genes are TRBV20-1 and TRBJ1-4; perhaps TRBD1 as D (5 bases). The CDR3 covers 11 residues. The germline V gene has CDR1 DFQATT and CDR2 SNEGSKA (reference sequence). V was cut by 4 bases and J by 5 bases, with 5 bases left in between. DNA for the CDR3: TGCAGTGCTACAGGGAATGAAAAACTGTTTTTT. Amino acids: CSATGNEKLFF.

The chain carries TRBV7-2 and TRBJ1-2; 8 positions agree with TRBD1. This CDR3 is 15 amino acids long. Germline lookup yields CDR1 SGHTA and CDR2 FQGNSA. Trimming at V came to 5 bases and at J to 0 bases, leaving 5 bases not matched to a gene. The CDR3 is CASSPDRGANYGYTF. Written as DNA, the CDR3 is TGTGCCAGCAGCCCCGACAGGGGAGCTAACTATGGCTACACCTTC.

The chain joins TRBV3-1 (or the pseudogene TRBV3-2) to TRBJ1-2, with D tentatively TRBD1 (6 bases). CDR1 and CDR2 (germline): LGHDT, YNNKEL (reference sequence). The V end lost 4 bases, the J end lost 2 bases, and 8 bases lay between the germline ends. The CDR3 has 13 residues. The CDR3 spells CASSLGQNYGYTF. The CDR3 nucleotides are TGTGCCAGCAGCCTCGGACAGAACTATGGCTACACCTTC.

This sequence joins TRBV5-1 and TRBJ2-3, with 8 positions matching TRBD2. The CDR3 sequence is 16 residues long. V lost 4 bases to trimming and J lost 3 bases; unmatched junction nucleotides: 10. CDR1 SGHRS and CDR2 YFSETQ come from the germline V gene. The CDR3 is CASSLGTRAETDTQYF. The DNA for the CDR3 is TGCGCCAGCAGCCTCGGGACTAGAGCAGAAACAGATACGCAGTATTTT. The variable domain in full, completed from reference TRBV5-1 and TRBJ2-3, reads KAGVTQTPRYLIKTRGQQVTLSCSPISGHRSVSWYQQTPGQGLQFLFEYFSETQRNKGNFPGRFSGRQFSNSRSEMNVSTLELGDSALYLCASSLGTRAETDTQYFGPGTRLTVL.

This chain joins TRBV6-5 and TRBJ1-2; 8 positions agree with TRBD1. The CDR3 loop spans 15 amino acids. Germline CDR1 and CDR2: MNHEY and SVGAGI. The trim removed 2 bases at V and 2 bases at J, leaving 4 bases unmatched. In DNA form, the CDR3 reads TGTGCCAGCAGTTACGACAGGGGAGCCAACTATGGCTACACCTTC. Protein sequence: CASSYDRGANYGYTF.

The V gene is TRBV5-1, the J gene TRBJ2-3; D may be TRBD2 (5 bases). Trimming shortened V by 1 base and J by 0 bases, and 15 bases separated the two germline ends. The CDR3 has 17 residues. The germline V gene encodes CDR1 SGHRS and CDR2 YFSETQ. The CDR3 DNA reads as TGCGCCAGCAGCTTGAGGAATTCGGGATTTAGCACAGATACGCAGTATTTT. Amino acid sequence: CASSLRNSGFSTDTQYF.

The chain couples TRBV18 to TRBJ1-5; D might be TRBD1 (5 bases). Trimming left V 3 bases short and J 7 bases short, with 10 bases between. The CDR3 totals 13 residues. Germline V gene data show CDR1 as KGHSH and CDR2 as LQKENI. CDR3: CASSPGGIQPQHF. CDR3 sequence (DNA): TGTGCCAGCTCACCTGGGGGGATCCAGCCCCAGCATTTT.

This clone was found a few times. The chain links TRBV2 to TRBJ1-6; no definite D call. Germline V CDR1 and CDR2: SNHLY, FYNNEI. This CDR3 region has 12 residues. V shed 6 bases and J shed 5 bases, with 5 bases lying between them. CDR3 sequence: CASRADNSPLHF. For the CDR3, the DNA is TGTGCCAGCAGGGCGGATAATTCACCCCTCCACTTT.

This sequence joins TRBV10-3 and TRBJ1-2; TRBD1 is a possible D gene (6 bases). Germline V CDR1 and CDR2: ENHRY, SYGVKD. CDR3 length: 12 amino acids. Trimming stripped 7 bases from V and 7 bases from J, with 13 bases between. Here the CDR3 DNA reads TGTGCCATCATGGGGGGGCGAAGTGGCTACACCTTC. Translation gives CAIMGGRSGYTF.